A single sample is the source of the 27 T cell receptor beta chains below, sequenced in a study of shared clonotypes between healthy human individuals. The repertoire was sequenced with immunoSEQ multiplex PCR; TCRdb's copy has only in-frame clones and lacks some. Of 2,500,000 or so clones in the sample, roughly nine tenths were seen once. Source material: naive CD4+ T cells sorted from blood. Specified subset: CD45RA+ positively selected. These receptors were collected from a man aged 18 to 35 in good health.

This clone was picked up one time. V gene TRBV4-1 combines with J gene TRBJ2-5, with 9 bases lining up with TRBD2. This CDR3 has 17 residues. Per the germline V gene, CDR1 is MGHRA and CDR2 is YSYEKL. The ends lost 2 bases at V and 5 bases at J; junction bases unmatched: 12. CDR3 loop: CASSQSLAGIWGETQYF. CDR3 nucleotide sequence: TGCGCCAGCAGCCAATCCCTAGCGGGAATCTGGGGGGAGACCCAGTACTTC.

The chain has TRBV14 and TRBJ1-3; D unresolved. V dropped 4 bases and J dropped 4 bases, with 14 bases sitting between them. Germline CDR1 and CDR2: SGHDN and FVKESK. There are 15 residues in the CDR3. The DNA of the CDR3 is TGTGCCAGCAGCCTACTTGACTCCCCAGGAAACACCATATATTTT. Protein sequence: CASSLLDSPGNTIYF.

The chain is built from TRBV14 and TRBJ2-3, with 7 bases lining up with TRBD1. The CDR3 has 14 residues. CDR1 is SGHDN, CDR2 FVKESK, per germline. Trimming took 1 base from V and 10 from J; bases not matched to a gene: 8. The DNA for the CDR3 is TGTGCCAGCAGCCAAGTAGTACTGACAGGGCCGCAGTATTTT. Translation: CASSQVVLTGPQYF.

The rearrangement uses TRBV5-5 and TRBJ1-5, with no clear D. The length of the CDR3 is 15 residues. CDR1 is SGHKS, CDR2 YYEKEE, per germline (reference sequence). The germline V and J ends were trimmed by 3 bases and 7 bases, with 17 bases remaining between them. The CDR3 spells CASSYAGVMGQPQHF. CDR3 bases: TGTGCCAGCAGCTACGCCGGGGTGATGGGGCAGCCCCAGCATTTT.

In DNA, the CDR3 is TGTGCCAGTAACCCTCAGGGGCCATACAATGAGCAGTTCTTC. Translated: CASNPQGPYNEQFF. The rearrangement links TRBV19 to TRBJ2-1, with a weak D call TRBD1 (6 bases). CDR1 and CDR2 (germline): LNHDA, SQIVND (reference sequence). The CDR3 runs 14 residues. V was shortened by 7 bases and J by 4 bases, with 14 bases between the two germline ends.

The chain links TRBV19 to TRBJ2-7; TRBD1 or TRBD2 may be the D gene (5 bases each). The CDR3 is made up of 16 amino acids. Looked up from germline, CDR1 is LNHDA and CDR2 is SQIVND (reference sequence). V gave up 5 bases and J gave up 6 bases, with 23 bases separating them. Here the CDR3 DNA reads TGTGCCAGTAGTTCCCGCGGAACCCTTGGGGGTAGCGAGCAGTACTTC. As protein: CASSSRGTLGGSEQYF. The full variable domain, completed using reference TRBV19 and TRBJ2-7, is DGGITQSPKYLFRKEGQNVTLSCEQNLNHDAMYWYRQDPGQGLRLIYYSQIVNDFQKGDIAEGYSVSREKKESFPLTVTSAQKNPTAFYLCASSSRGTLGGSEQYFGPGTRLTVT.

The CDR3 nucleotides are TGTGCCATCAGTGAGCTTCCGCGGACAGGGAGTGGCTACACCTTC. This encodes CAISELPRTGSGYTF. The gene calls are TRBV10-3 and TRBJ1-2; 8 nucleotides agree with TRBD1. Trimming at V came to 2 bases and at J to 7 bases, leaving 9 bases not matched to a gene. Germline V CDR1 and CDR2: ENHRY, SYGVKD. This CDR3 region has 15 residues.

As DNA, the CDR3 is TGTGCCAGCAGCGTAGCTACTAGCGGCTACGAGCAGTACTTC. The encoded protein is CASSVATSGYEQYF. The rearrangement links TRBV9 to TRBJ2-7; 8 bases are a match to TRBD2. Germline values: CDR1 SGDLS, CDR2 YYNGEE. V trimming: 0 bases; J trimming: 3 bases; junction bases outside the gene matches: 2. The CDR3 sequence is 14 residues long.

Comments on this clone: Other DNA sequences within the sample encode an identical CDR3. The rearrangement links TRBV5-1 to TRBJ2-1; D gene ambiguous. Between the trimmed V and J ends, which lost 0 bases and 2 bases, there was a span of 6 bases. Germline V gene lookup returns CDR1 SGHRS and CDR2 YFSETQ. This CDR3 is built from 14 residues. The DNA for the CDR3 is TGCGCCAGCAGCTTGGAATCTGCCTACAATGAGCAGTTCTTC. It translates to CASSLESAYNEQFF.

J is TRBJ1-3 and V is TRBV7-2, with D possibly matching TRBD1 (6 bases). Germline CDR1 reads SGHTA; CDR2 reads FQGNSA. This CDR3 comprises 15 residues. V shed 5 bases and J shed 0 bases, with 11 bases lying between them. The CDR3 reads CASSRDTSSGNTIYF. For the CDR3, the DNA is TGTGCCAGCAGCCGGGACACGAGCTCTGGAAACACCATATATTTT.

DNA for the CDR3: TGTGCCAGCAGTTATTACTCAGATACGCAGTATTTT. This sequence encodes CASSYYSDTQYF. The J gene is TRBJ2-3, the V gene TRBV6-6; D remains ambiguous. V lost 3 bases and J 4 bases, leaving 5 bases between the germline ends. This CDR3 comprises 12 residues. Germline assignment: CDR1 MNHNY and CDR2 SVGAGI (reference sequence).

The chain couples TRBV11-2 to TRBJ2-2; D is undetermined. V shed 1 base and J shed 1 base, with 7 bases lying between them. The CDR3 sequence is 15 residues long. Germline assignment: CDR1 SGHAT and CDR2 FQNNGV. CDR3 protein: CASSLARQNTGELFF. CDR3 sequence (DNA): TGTGCCAGCAGCTTAGCCAGGCAGAACACCGGGGAGCTGTTTTTT.

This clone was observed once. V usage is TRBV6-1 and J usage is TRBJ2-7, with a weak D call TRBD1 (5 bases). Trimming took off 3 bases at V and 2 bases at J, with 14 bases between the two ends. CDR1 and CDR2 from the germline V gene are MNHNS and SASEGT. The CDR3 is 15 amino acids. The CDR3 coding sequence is TGTGCCAGCAGTGAGGTAGGGGCGATGGCCTACGAGCAGTACTTC. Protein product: CASSEVGAMAYEQYF.

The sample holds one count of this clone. CDR3 in DNA: TGTGCCAGCAATTCCCCCGGGACTAGTGTTACTGAGCAGTTCTTC. Translated: CASNSPGTSVTEQFF. The V gene is TRBV28, the J gene TRBJ2-1; 8 bases agree with TRBD2. This CDR3 spans 15 amino acids. Germline V CDR1 and CDR2: MDHEN, SYDVKM. With 7 bases clipped from V and 9 bases from J, the junction kept 14 bases outside the gene matches.

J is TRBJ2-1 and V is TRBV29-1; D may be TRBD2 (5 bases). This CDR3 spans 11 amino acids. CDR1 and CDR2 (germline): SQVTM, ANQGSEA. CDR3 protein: CSWSGYNEQFF. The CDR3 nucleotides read TGCAGTTGGAGCGGATACAATGAGCAGTTCTTC.

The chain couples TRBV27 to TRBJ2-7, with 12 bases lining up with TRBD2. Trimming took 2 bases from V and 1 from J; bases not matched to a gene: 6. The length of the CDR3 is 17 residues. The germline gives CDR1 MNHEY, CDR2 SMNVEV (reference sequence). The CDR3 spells CASSLTGLAGTSYEQYF. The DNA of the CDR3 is TGTGCCAGCAGTTTAACCGGACTAGCGGGGACATCCTACGAGCAGTACTTC.

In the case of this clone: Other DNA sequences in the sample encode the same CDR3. The chain's CDR3 is CASSGDRQETQYF. The CDR3 DNA follows: TGTGCCAGCAGTGGGGACAGGCAGGAGACCCAGTACTTC. This sequence joins TRBV2 and TRBJ2-5; 8 positions match TRBD1. After removal of 4 bases from V and 5 bases from J, the junction contained 3 bases not matched to a gene. The CDR3 has 13 amino acids. The germline CDR1 and CDR2 sequences are SNHLY and FYNNEI.

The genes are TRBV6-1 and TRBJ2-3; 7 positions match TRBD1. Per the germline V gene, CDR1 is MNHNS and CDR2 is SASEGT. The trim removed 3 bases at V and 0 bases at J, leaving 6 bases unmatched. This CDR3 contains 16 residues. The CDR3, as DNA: TGTGCCAGCAGTGACCAACAGGGGATTAGCACAGATACGCAGTATTTT. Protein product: CASSDQQGISTDTQYF.

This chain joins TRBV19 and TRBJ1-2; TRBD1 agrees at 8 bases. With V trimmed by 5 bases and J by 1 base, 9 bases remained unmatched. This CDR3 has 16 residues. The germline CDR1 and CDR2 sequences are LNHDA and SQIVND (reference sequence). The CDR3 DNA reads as TGTGCCAGTAGTTCTCAGGCCAGGGGGCTTAACTATGGCTACACCTTC. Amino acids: CASSSQARGLNYGYTF.

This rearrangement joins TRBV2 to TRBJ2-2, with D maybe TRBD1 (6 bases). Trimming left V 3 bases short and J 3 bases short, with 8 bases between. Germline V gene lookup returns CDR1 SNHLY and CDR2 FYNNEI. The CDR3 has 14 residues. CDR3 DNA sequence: TGTGCCAGCAGTGAGGACAGTCACACCGGGGAGCTGTTTTTT. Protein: CASSEDSHTGELFF.

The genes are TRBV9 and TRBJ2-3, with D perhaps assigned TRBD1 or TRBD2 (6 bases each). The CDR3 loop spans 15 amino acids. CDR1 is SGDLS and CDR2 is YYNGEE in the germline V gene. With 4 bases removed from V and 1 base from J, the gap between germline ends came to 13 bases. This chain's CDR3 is CASSLGGRGTDTQYF. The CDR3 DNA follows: TGTGCCAGCAGCCTAGGGGGGCGGGGCACAGATACGCAGTATTTT.

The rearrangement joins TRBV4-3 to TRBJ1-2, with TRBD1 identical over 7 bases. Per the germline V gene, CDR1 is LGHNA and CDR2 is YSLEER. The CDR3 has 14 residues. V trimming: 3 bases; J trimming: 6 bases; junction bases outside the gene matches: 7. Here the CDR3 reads CASSHTDRANGYTF. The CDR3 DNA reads TGCGCCAGCAGCCACACCGACAGGGCGAATGGCTACACCTTC.

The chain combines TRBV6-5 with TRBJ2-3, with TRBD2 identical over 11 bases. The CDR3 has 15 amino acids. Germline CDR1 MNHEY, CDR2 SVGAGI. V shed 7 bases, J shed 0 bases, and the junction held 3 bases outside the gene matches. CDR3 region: CASTRTSGSTDTQYF. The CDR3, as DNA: TGTGCCAGCACCCGGACTAGCGGGAGCACAGATACGCAGTATTTT.

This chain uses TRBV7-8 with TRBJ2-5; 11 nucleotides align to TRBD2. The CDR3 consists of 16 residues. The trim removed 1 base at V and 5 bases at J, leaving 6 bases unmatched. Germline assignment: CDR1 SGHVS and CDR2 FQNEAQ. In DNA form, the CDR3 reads TGTGCCAGCAGCTTAGGTAGCGGGGGGGCTAGTGAGACCCAGTACTTC. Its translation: CASSLGSGGASETQYF.

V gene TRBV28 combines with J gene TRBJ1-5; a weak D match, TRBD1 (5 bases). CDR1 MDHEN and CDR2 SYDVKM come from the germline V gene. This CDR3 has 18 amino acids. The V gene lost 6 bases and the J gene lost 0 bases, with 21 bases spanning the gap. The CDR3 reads CASSWGILGRYSNQPQHF. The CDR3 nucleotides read TGTGCCAGCAGCTGGGGCATTTTGGGACGGTATAGCAATCAGCCCCAGCATTTT. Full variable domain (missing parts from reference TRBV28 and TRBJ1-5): DVKVTQSSRYLVKRTGEKVFLECVQDMDHENMFWYRQDPGLGLRLIYFSYDVKMKEKGDIPEGYSVSREKKERFSLILESASTNQTSMYLCASSWGILGRYSNQPQHFGDGTRLSIL.

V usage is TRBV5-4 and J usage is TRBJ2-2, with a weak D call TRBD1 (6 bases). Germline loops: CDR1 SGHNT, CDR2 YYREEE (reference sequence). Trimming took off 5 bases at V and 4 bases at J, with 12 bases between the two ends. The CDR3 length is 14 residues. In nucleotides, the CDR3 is TGTGCCAGCAGGCCCGCAGGGGTCACCGGGGAGCTGTTTTTT. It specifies CASRPAGVTGELFF.

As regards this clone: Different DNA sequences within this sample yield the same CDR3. CDR3 bases: TGCGCCAGCAGCCGGACAGGCACAGATACGCAGTATTTT. Translation gives CASSRTGTDTQYF. The chain uses TRBV5-1 and TRBJ2-3; the D gene is possibly TRBD1 (6 bases). Trimming removed 4 bases from V and 1 base from J, with 7 bases in between. There are 13 residues in the CDR3. The germline CDR1 and CDR2 sequences are SGHRS and YFSETQ.